The present TCR beta chain was sequenced within a study of OX40 agonist ivuxolimab in advanced cancers. Study-level information: Three individuals attained partial responses, comprising one hepatocellular carcinoma case and two cutaneous melanoma cases.

This CDR3 is 13 amino acids long. The ends were cut back, 2 bases at V and 2 bases at J, with 7 bases in the middle. The germline CDR1 and CDR2 sequences are MNHNY and SVGAGI (reference sequence). Overall study results and limits: Clonal expansion was among the lowest in partial responders at 0.1-3.0 mg/kg, especially CD8+.

TCRdb's table, derived via immunoSEQ multiplex PCR, lists solely in-frame clones and lacks some. The sample has approximately 54,000 clones, around 90% seen once. About this clone: The antigen is not known.

Sequenced material: CD4+ or CD8+ T cells sorted from blood, taken in a trial of the OX40 agonist ivuxolimab. The TCR comes from an adult with an advanced solid tumor such as melanoma, head and neck, liver or kidney cancer. The chain has TRBV6-6 and TRBJ2-7; D is ambiguous. CDR3 in amino acids: CASSYLQTYEQYF. The CDR3 coding sequence is TGTGCCAGCAGTTACCTTCAGACCTACGAGCAGTACTTC.